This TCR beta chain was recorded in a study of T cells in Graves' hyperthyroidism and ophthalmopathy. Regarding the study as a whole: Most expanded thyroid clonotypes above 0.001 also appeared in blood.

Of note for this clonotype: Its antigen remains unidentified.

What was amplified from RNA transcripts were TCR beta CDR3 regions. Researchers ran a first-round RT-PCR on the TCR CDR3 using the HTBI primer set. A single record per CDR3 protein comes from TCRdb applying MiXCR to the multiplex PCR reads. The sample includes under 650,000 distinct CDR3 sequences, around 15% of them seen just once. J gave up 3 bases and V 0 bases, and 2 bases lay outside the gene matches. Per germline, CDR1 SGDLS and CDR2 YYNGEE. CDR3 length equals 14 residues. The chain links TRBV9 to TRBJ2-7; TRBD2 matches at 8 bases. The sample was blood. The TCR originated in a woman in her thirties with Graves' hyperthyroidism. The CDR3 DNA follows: TGTGCCAGCAGCGTAGTGGGGACTAGCTACGAGCAGTACTTC. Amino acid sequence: CASSVVGTSYEQYF.